The clone carrying this TCR beta chain was seen more than once but under ten times. The sample belongs to a study of OX40 agonist ivuxolimab in advanced cancers. Trimming took 6 bases from V and 4 from J; bases not matched to a gene: 6. Per the germline V gene, CDR1 is MNHEY and CDR2 is SVGAGI. The CDR3 runs to 15 residues. Repertoires were generated with immunoSEQ multiplex PCR, while TCRdb's copy carries only in-frame clones and drops some. The sample has over 75,000 clones; 70% to 90% are singletons. J is TRBJ1-3 and V is TRBV6-5; 10 nucleotides line up with TRBD1. The TCR sequence derives from an adult with an advanced solid tumor such as melanoma, head and neck, liver or kidney cancer. The sample in question was CD4+ or CD8+ T cells sorted from blood, obtained in a trial of the OX40 agonist ivuxolimab. CDR3 bases: TGTGCCAGCAGGCGACAGGGGGCTTTAGGAAACACCATATATTTT. It specifies CASRRQGALGNTIYF.